One sample yielded the 12 T cell receptor beta chains listed below, sequenced in a study of blood T cells in healthy people across ages. The use of a sample-barcoded 5' primer and a J-beta primer mix characterized a second PCR of roughly 7 to 11 cycles. TCRdb used MiXCR to reprocess the 5' RACE reads, holding one entry per CDR3 protein. The table includes about 1.8 million distinct CDR3 sequences, around half detected once. Input material: blood. These receptor sequences come from a woman between 35 and 50 years old in good health.

This clonotype showed up just a few times. The chain is built from TRBV12-3 or TRBV12-4 and TRBJ2-1; weak D call: TRBD2 (5 bases). Trimming pared 5 bases from V and 12 bases from J, leaving 14 bases between. The CDR3 length is 12 residues. CDR3: CASSTSGDRQFF. The CDR3 DNA sequence: TGTGCCAGCAGTACCTCCGGGGATAGGCAGTTCTTC.

This clonotype has a single count. This chain connects TRBV12-5 to TRBJ2-1; D may be TRBD1 or TRBD2 (6 bases each). Trimming stripped 2 bases from V and 0 bases from J, with 8 bases between. The CDR3 loop spans 15 amino acids. Per the germline V gene, CDR1 is LGHNT and CDR2 is FRNRAP. The CDR3 nucleotides read TGTGCTAGTGGTTTGTGGGGGGCCTCCTACAATGAGCAGTTCTTC. This translates into CASGLWGASYNEQFF. The full variable domain, completed using reference TRBV12-5 and TRBJ2-1, is DARVTQTPRHKVTEMGQEVTMRCQPILGHNTVFWYRQTMMQGLELLAYFRNRAPLDDSGMPKDRFSAEMPDATLATLKIQPSEPRDSAVYFCASGLWGASYNEQFFGPGTRLTVL.

The rearrangement joins TRBV29-1 to TRBJ2-5; D gene ambiguous. Trimming removed 4 bases from V and 5 bases from J, with 8 bases in between. Germline lookup yields CDR1 SQVTM and CDR2 ANQGSEA. CDR3 length: 11 amino acids. The CDR3 coding sequence is TGCAGCGTTGTTACATTGGAGACCCAGTACTTC. This encodes CSVVTLETQYF.

Comment on this clonotype: At one of its ends the junction is not consistent with the germline gene, which may arise from a read error. The V and J genes are TRBV7-7 and TRBJ2-2; D is possibly TRBD1 (5 bases). The CDR3 loop spans 16 amino acids. The germline gives CDR1 SSHAT, CDR2 FNYEAQ (reference sequence). DNA for the CDR3: TGTGCTAGCAGCTTAGACCCAGGGTCTGGCACCGGGGAGCTGTTTTTT. Protein product: CASSLDPGSGTGELFF.

The J gene is TRBJ1-2, the V gene TRBV20-1, with 12 positions matching TRBD1. Germline trimming cut 5 bases from V and 4 bases from J; bases unmatched to any gene: 5. This CDR3 is built from 14 residues. Looked up from germline, CDR1 is DFQATT and CDR2 is SNEGSKA (reference sequence). The CDR3 region has the DNA TGCAGTGCTGGGGGACAGGGGGCGGGCTATGGCTACACCTTC. It codes for CSAGGQGAGYGYTF.

This clonotype was counted only a few times. CDR3 residues: CAGRSGARSTDTQYF. CDR3 DNA: TGTGCCGGGAGGTCGGGCGCACGAAGCACAGATACGCAGTATTTT. The chain employs TRBV6-6 and TRBJ2-3; possibly TRBD2 for D (6 bases). The CDR3 contains 15 residues. CDR1 is MNHNY, CDR2 SVGAGI, per germline (reference sequence). Trimming took off 11 bases at V and 0 bases at J, with 18 bases between the two ends.

This rearrangement joins TRBV6-6 to TRBJ2-5, with D tentatively TRBD1 or TRBD2 (5 bases each). The DNA matches TRBJ2-7 better at its end, which makes the J call doubtful. This CDR3 is 14 amino acids long. Germline CDR1 MNHNY, CDR2 SVGAGI (reference sequence). The CDR3 loop reads CASTSGDGDGEQYF. CDR3 DNA: TGTGCCAGCACCTCCGGGGACGGTGACGGCGAGCAGTACTTC.

Of note for this clonotype: One base away lies a much larger clone, so this may be a sequencing read error. The chain carries TRBV12-3 or TRBV12-4 and TRBJ1-6; D not certain. Trimming left V 8 bases short and J 5 bases short, with 16 bases between. The CDR3 totals 15 residues. The CDR3 loop reads CASAGFPDHNSPLHF. The CDR3 DNA sequence: TGTGCCAGCGCGGGCTTCCCGGACCATAATTCACCCCTCCACTTT.

The chain carries TRBV3-1 and TRBJ2-1; D may be TRBD2 (6 bases). Germline lookup yields CDR1 LGHDT and CDR2 YNNKEL (reference sequence). Between the trimmed V and J ends, which lost 3 bases and 5 bases, there was a span of 14 bases. This CDR3 is 15 amino acids long. The CDR3 DNA reads as TGTGCCAGCAGCCACGGGACTTACCTTAACAATGAGCAGTTCTTC. It is translated as CASSHGTYLNNEQFF.

The J gene is TRBJ2-7, the V gene TRBV6-2 or TRBV6-3; D is uncertain. The CDR3 contains 15 residues. Germline V gives CDR1 MNHEY, CDR2 SVGEGT. Trimming stripped 5 bases from V and 2 bases from J, with 16 bases between. CDR3 amino acids: CASSLHTDRAYEQYF. In DNA form, the CDR3 reads TGTGCCAGCAGTCTACACACGGACCGGGCCTACGAGCAGTACTTC.

This clonotype was detected only a few times. This chain joins TRBV27 and TRBJ2-1; D might be TRBD1 or TRBD2, each matching 6 bases. This CDR3 contains 14 residues. Germline V CDR1 and CDR2: MNHEY, SMNVEV (reference sequence). Trimming pared 6 bases from V and 6 bases from J, leaving 15 bases between. The DNA of the CDR3 is TGTGCCAGCAGGCTAGGGGGGAGATTCAATGAGCAGTTCTTC. Residues: CASRLGGRFNEQFF.

The genes are TRBV3-1 and TRBJ1-2; D remains ambiguous. The CDR3 runs to 12 residues. The germline gives CDR1 LGHDT, CDR2 YNNKEL (reference sequence). Trimming took 1 base from V and 8 from J, leaving 8 bases between them. CDR3 amino acids: CASSQGESGYTF. The CDR3 DNA reads as TGTGCCAGCAGCCAAGGAGAGTCGGGCTACACCTTC.